Shown below are 24 T cell receptor beta chains from a single sample sequenced in a study of blood T cell repertoires in COVID-19. Sequencing used immunoSEQ multiplex PCR; TCRdb keeps in-frame clones, though not all of them. The sample comprises a few hundred thousand clones, around 87% of which are singletons, and around 1.9% rests with the top ten. The sequencing sample was made of peripheral blood. The receptors originated from a woman aged 55-69 years with COVID-19, enrolled during active disease.

The chain carries TRBV7-9 and TRBJ1-5; a weak D match, TRBD1 (5 bases). Trimming removed 1 base from V and 5 bases from J, with 9 bases in between. Germline CDR1 and CDR2: SEHNR and FQNEAQ (reference sequence). This CDR3 region has 14 residues. The CDR3 reads CASSLEQTDQPQHF. CDR3 sequence (DNA): TGTGCCAGCAGCTTAGAACAGACAGATCAGCCCCAGCATTTT. Filled out from reference TRBV7-9 and TRBJ1-5, the complete variable domain reads DTGVSQNPRHKITKRGQNVTFRCDPISEHNRLYWYRQTLGQGPEFLTYFQNEAQLEKSRLLSDRFSAERPKGSFSTLEIQRTEQGDSAMYLCASSLEQTDQPQHFGDGTRLSIL.

The chain has TRBV29-1 and TRBJ1-2; 9 positions match TRBD1. This CDR3 is 11 amino acids long. Looked up from germline, CDR1 is SQVTM and CDR2 is ANQGSEA. V lost 4 bases and J lost 8; bases outside the gene matches: 2. The CDR3 region is CSVGTGEGYTF. CDR3 bases: TGCAGCGTTGGGACAGGGGAAGGCTACACCTTC.

The chain has TRBV7-9 and TRBJ1-5; the D is unclear. V lost 5 bases to trimming and J lost 7 bases, with 18 bases between them. Germline CDR1 SEHNR, CDR2 FQNEAQ (reference sequence). This CDR3 has 15 residues. The CDR3 DNA reads TGTGCCAGCAGCGGGGAGAATCTGGTGGGGCAGCCCCAGCATTTT. This codes for CASSGENLVGQPQHF.

The CDR3 DNA follows: TGTGCCAGCAGCTTAGACAGCTGGAACACTGAAGCTTTCTTT. This gives the protein CASSLDSWNTEAFF. The chain carries TRBV7-2 and TRBJ1-1; no definite D call. The germline V and J ends were trimmed by 1 base and 1 base, with 7 bases remaining between them. The CDR3 consists of 14 residues. Germline assignment: CDR1 SGHTA and CDR2 FQGNSA.

The genes are TRBV3-1 (or the pseudogene TRBV3-2) and TRBJ1-2, with 7 positions matching TRBD1. Trimming removed 1 base from V and 3 bases from J; junction bases left unmatched: 14. CDR3 length: 18 residues. Germline assignment: CDR1 LGHDT and CDR2 YNNKEL (reference sequence). The CDR3 reads CASSQVSPGGNSHYGYTF. CDR3 coding DNA: TGTGCCAGCAGCCAAGTGTCGCCAGGGGGTAATTCCCACTATGGCTACACCTTC.

CDR3 sequence (DNA): TGTGCCAGCAGAAGCGGACAGTTCTACGAGCAGTACTTC. Its protein product is CASRSGQFYEQYF. This chain uses TRBV2 with TRBJ2-7, with D possibly being TRBD1 (6 bases). Trimming took off 6 bases at V and 3 bases at J, with 12 bases between the two ends. CDR3 length: 13 amino acids. The germline CDR1 and CDR2 sequences are SNHLY and FYNNEI. The variable domain in full, with the rest retrieved from reference TRBV2 and TRBJ2-7, is EPEVTQTPSHQVTQMGQEVILRCVPISNHLYFYWYRQILGQKVEFLVSFYNNEISEKSEIFDDQFSVERPDGSNFTLKIRSTKLEDSAMYFCASRSGQFYEQYFGPGTRLTVT.

The chain has TRBV19 and TRBJ1-6, with a possible D match to TRBD1 (6 bases). The CDR3 loop spans 15 amino acids. The germline CDR1 and CDR2 sequences are LNHDA and SQIVND (reference sequence). V dropped 7 bases and J dropped 4 bases, with 14 bases sitting between them. CDR3 residues: CASTPLGAYNSPLHF. The CDR3 bases are TGTGCCAGTACCCCTCTGGGGGCGTATAATTCACCCCTCCACTTT. Based on the CDR3 plus reference TRBV19 and TRBJ1-6, the full variable domain is DGGITQSPKYLFRKEGQNVTLSCEQNLNHDAMYWYRQDPGQGLRLIYYSQIVNDFQKGDIAEGYSVSREKKESFPLTVTSAQKNPTAFYLCASTPLGAYNSPLHFGNGTRLTVT.

V gene TRBV19 combines with J gene TRBJ2-5; D is unclear. Germline assignment: CDR1 LNHDA and CDR2 SQIVND (reference sequence). This CDR3 contains 17 residues. The V gene lost 5 bases and the J gene lost 5 bases, with 24 bases spanning the gap. The CDR3: CASSPRFFYGVGETQYF. For the CDR3, the DNA is TGTGCCAGTAGTCCCCGGTTTTTTTACGGAGTTGGGGAGACCCAGTACTTC.

This clone turned up a few times. This chain uses TRBV5-1 with TRBJ2-2; D is possibly TRBD2 (6 bases). Germline V gene lookup returns CDR1 SGHRS and CDR2 YFSETQ. The ends were cut back, 0 bases at V and 1 base at J, with 7 bases in the middle. This CDR3 region has 15 residues. The CDR3 nucleotides read TGCGCCAGCAGCTTGGGGCGGGGGAACACCGGGGAGCTGTTTTTT. Translation gives CASSLGRGNTGELFF.

The chain has TRBV19 and TRBJ2-3; 12 positions agree with TRBD2. The trim removed 4 bases at V and 3 bases at J, leaving 14 bases unmatched. Looked up from germline, CDR1 is LNHDA and CDR2 is SQIVND (reference sequence). The CDR3 has 19 residues. CDR3 region: CASSTLWTSGVKGTDTQYF. The DNA for the CDR3 is TGTGCCAGTAGTACACTATGGACTAGCGGGGTCAAGGGGACAGATACGCAGTATTTT.

This clone has only one observation. This chain connects TRBV6-2 or TRBV6-3 to TRBJ2-7, with TRBD2 matching over 12 bases. V lost 5 bases to trimming and J lost 4 bases; unmatched junction nucleotides: 6. CDR3 length equals 15 residues. Germline assignment: CDR1 MNHEY and CDR2 SVGEGT. The CDR3 DNA reads as TGTGCCAGCAGTCCCGGACTAGCGGGGCGATACGAGCAGTACTTC. As protein: CASSPGLAGRYEQYF.

The genes are TRBV7-7 and TRBJ2-3; tentative D call: TRBD1 (6 bases). V dropped 5 bases and J dropped 2 bases, with 14 bases sitting between them. CDR1 and CDR2 from the germline V gene are SSHAT and FNYEAQ (reference sequence). The CDR3 has 15 amino acids. The CDR3 DNA sequence: TGTGCCAGCAGCAAACAGGGAGCACACACAGATACGCAGTATTTT. This sequence encodes CASSKQGAHTDTQYF.

This chain joins TRBV19 and TRBJ1-5; D call uncertain. V dropped 0 bases and J dropped 2 bases, with 8 bases sitting between them. The CDR3 is 15 amino acids. Looked up from germline, CDR1 is LNHDA and CDR2 is SQIVND (reference sequence). This chain's CDR3 is CASSIDLTRNQPQHF. CDR3 in DNA: TGTGCCAGTAGTATAGATCTAACGCGCAATCAGCCCCAGCATTTT.

The chain uses TRBV27 and TRBJ1-2; D is perhaps TRBD1 (5 bases). The germline CDR1 and CDR2 sequences are MNHEY and SMNVEV (reference sequence). Trimming cost V 4 bases and J 4 bases, with 13 bases left between them. The CDR3 length is 14 residues. The CDR3 bases are TGTGCCAGCAGTTCGACACCAAGGGGCTATGGCTACACCTTC. This encodes CASSSTPRGYGYTF.

The rearrangement links TRBV5-1 to TRBJ2-1; 11 bases agree with TRBD2. The germline gives CDR1 SGHRS, CDR2 YFSETQ. V shed 4 bases, J shed 12 bases, and the junction held 6 bases outside the gene matches. The CDR3 has 13 residues. CDR3 residues: CASSEGLAVGQFF. CDR3 nucleotides: TGCGCCAGCAGCGAGGGACTAGCGGTCGGGCAGTTCTTC. Filled out from reference TRBV5-1 and TRBJ2-1, the complete variable domain reads KAGVTQTPRYLIKTRGQQVTLSCSPISGHRSVSWYQQTPGQGLQFLFEYFSETQRNKGNFPGRFSGRQFSNSRSEMNVSTLELGDSALYLCASSEGLAVGQFFGPGTRLTVL.

The chain is built from TRBV7-9 and TRBJ2-7, with a weak D call TRBD1 (5 bases). The CDR3 is 16 amino acids. CDR1 is SEHNR and CDR2 is FQNEAQ in the germline V gene (reference sequence). Between the trimmed V and J ends, which lost 6 bases and 0 bases, there was a span of 18 bases. CDR3 nucleotides: TGTGCCAGCAGAAAAGTGGGGCAGGCGTTCTCCTACGAGCAGTACTTC. Protein product: CASRKVGQAFSYEQYF.

V is TRBV6-1 and J is TRBJ1-6; D remains unclear. The CDR3 extends over 14 amino acids. V was pared by 2 bases and J by 7 bases, with 9 bases between. Germline CDR1 and CDR2: MNHNS and SASEGT. CDR3 residues: CASSERRSNSPLHF. CDR3 sequence (DNA): TGTGCCAGCAGTGAAAGGCGGTCAAATTCACCCCTCCACTTT.

This chain links TRBV24-1 with TRBJ2-5; tentatively, D is TRBD2 (5 bases). V lost 8 bases to trimming and J lost 5 bases, with 11 bases between them. Germline values: CDR1 KGHDR, CDR2 SFDVKD. The CDR3 sequence is 12 residues long. CDR3 coding DNA: TGTGCCACCATAAAAGGCGGGGAGACCCAGTACTTC. Residues: CATIKGGETQYF.

The chain uses TRBV7-6 and TRBJ2-2; the D is unclear. The V gene's germline CDR1 is SGHVS and CDR2 FNYEAQ. V was trimmed by 6 bases and J by 2 bases, leaving 4 bases between them. The CDR3 loop spans 12 amino acids. The CDR3 protein is CASRRNTGELFF. The CDR3 region has the DNA TGTGCCAGCAGGAGAAACACCGGGGAGCTGTTTTTT.

V and J are TRBV2 and TRBJ1-5, with 11 bases lining up with TRBD1. Germline values: CDR1 SNHLY, CDR2 FYNNEI. The CDR3 length is 15 residues. Trimming took 0 bases from V and 7 from J; bases not matched to a gene: 2. The DNA of the CDR3 is TGTGCCAGCAGTGAAGCTGGGACAGGGGGACAGCCCCAGCATTTT. Translation gives CASSEAGTGGQPQHF.

In DNA, the CDR3 is TGCGCCAGCAGCCAAGAATTTGGGACAGGAGGAGAAAAACTGTTTTTT. Its translation: CASSQEFGTGGEKLFF. The chain uses TRBV4-3 and TRBJ1-4, with TRBD1 identical over 8 bases. V trimming: 0 bases; J trimming: 8 bases; junction bases outside the gene matches: 8. Per germline, CDR1 LGHNA and CDR2 YSLEER. This CDR3 comprises 16 residues.

This clone was seen a few times. V and J are TRBV5-1 and TRBJ1-1; 7 nucleotides align to TRBD1. The CDR3 has 16 residues. V lost 2 bases to trimming and J lost 2 bases; unmatched junction nucleotides: 9. Germline CDR1 reads SGHRS; CDR2 reads YFSETQ. CDR3 bases: TGCGCCAGCAGCTTTCCCTTGGGACAGATTAACACTGAAGCTTTCTTT. Amino acid sequence: CASSFPLGQINTEAFF.

The chain couples TRBV3-1 (or the pseudogene TRBV3-2) to TRBJ1-1; tentative D call: TRBD1 (5 bases). Deletions cut 3 bases from V and 6 bases from J, with 17 bases between. The germline V gene has CDR1 LGHDT and CDR2 YNNKEL (reference sequence). The CDR3 length is 15 residues. The CDR3 region is CASSQGYQGFSEAFF. The CDR3 DNA is TGTGCCAGCAGCCAGGGGTACCAGGGTTTCTCTGAAGCTTTCTTT.

This clone was seen more than once but under ten times. The J gene is TRBJ2-7, the V gene TRBV5-1; 7 bases match TRBD1. Per the germline V gene, CDR1 is SGHRS and CDR2 is YFSETQ. This CDR3 has 14 amino acids. With 2 bases clipped from V and 0 bases from J, the junction kept 2 bases outside the gene matches. DNA of the CDR3: TGCGCCAGCAGCTTCGGGACAGCCTCCTACGAGCAGTACTTC. Translated: CASSFGTASYEQYF.